This TCR beta chain was recovered during a study of blood T cell repertoires in COVID-19. About the research overall: The United States, Italy and Spain supplied acute and convalescent COVID-19 samples. Sources were T cells, B-cell-depleted T cells, or PBMCs; the material itself was cDNA or gDNA.

Germline values: CDR1 LNHDA, CDR2 SQIVND (reference sequence). CDR3 length: 15 residues. V was shortened by 7 bases and J by 3 bases, with 16 bases between the two germline ends. Authors' processing steps: Estimation of nucleated cell counts relied on the amplification of reference gene primers. Measured with immunoSEQ multiplex PCR; TCRdb has only the in-frame clones, and not every one. For V, J and clone size, that table is used; D and trimming come from the DNA. The sample lists tens of thousands of clones, roughly 88% occurring once. The sequence derives from a man between 70 and 80 years old with acute or convalescent COVID-19. This rearrangement joins TRBV19 to TRBJ2-1; tentatively, D is TRBD2 (6 bases). The sequencing sample was made of peripheral blood. The CDR3 DNA reads as TGTGCCAGTATCTCCTCTGCGGGACGCTACAATGAGCAGTTCTTC. Its protein product is CASISSAGRYNEQFF.